This paragraph covers one T cell receptor beta chain sequence. The antigen is undetermined. The CDR3 has 13 amino acids. Looked up from germline, CDR1 is MDHEN and CDR2 is SYDVKM. The germline V and J ends were trimmed by 6 bases and 4 bases, with 13 bases remaining between them. This record belongs to a study of cytomegalovirus exposure and HLA in healthy donors. General observations from the study: In a later analysis, common viral pathogens appeared linked to several of the most significant clusters. Data from an earlier analysis indicated that most TCR beta V segments were productive either about 90% or about 30% of the time.

PCR was performed using 60 Vbeta and 13 Jbeta primers. Data came from immunoSEQ multiplex PCR; TCRdb stores just in-frame clones and leaves some out. The top ten hold 5% to 5.5% of the sample, which has under 200,000 clones, approximately 76% seen once. The sequence was obtained from a woman younger than 35 in good health and CMV-seropositive. The sample consisted of PBMCs. The chain is built from TRBV28 and TRBJ2-7, with a weak D call TRBD1 (6 bases). DNA of the CDR3: TGTGCCAGCAGCACAGGGCTTGGTTACGAGCAGTACTTC. Protein product: CASSTGLGYEQYF.